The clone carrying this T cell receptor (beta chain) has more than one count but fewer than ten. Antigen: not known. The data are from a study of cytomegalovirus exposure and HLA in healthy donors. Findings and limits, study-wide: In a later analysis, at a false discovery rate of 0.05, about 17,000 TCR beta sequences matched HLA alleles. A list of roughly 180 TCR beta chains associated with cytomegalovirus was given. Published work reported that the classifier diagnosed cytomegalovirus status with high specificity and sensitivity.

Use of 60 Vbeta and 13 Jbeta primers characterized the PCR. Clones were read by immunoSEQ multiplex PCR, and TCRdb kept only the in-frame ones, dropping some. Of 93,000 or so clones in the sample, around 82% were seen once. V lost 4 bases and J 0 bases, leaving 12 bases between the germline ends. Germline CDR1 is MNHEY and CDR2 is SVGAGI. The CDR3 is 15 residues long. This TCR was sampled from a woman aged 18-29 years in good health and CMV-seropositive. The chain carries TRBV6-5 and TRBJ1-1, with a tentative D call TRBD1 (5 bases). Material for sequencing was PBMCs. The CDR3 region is CASSFGQAMNTEAFF. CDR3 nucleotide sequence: TGTGCCAGCAGTTTTGGACAAGCCATGAACACTGAAGCTTTCTTT.